This TCR beta chain was recorded in a study of blood T cell repertoires in COVID-19. Sequencing used immunoSEQ multiplex PCR; TCRdb keeps in-frame clones, though not all of them. The repertoire holds some 260,000 clones, with about nine tenths as singletons. The CDR3 is 15 amino acids. Trimming took off 4 bases at V and 7 bases at J, with 16 bases between the two ends. Germline values: CDR1 SEHNR, CDR2 FQNEAQ (reference sequence). The sequenced material came from PBMCs or T cells enriched from blood (not recorded which). The chain uses TRBV7-9 and TRBJ1-4; no reliable D call. This clonotype originated in a woman aged 25 to 39 with acute COVID-19. CDR3 nucleotides: TGTGCCAGCAGCTCCCTGGGAGGGTCAGCTGAAAAACTGTTTTTT. It encodes CASSSLGGSAEKLFF.